This TCR beta chain was retrieved from a study of shared clonotypes between healthy human individuals. Study-wide results and caveats: Among the subsets, naive ones generally showed larger estimated richness than memory ones.

At deep level, the assay was performed. In replicate PCRs of sorted subsets, approximately 210 ng DNA, roughly 31,000 T cell genomes, was used. Only in-frame clones appear in the TCRdb table, and some are missing; sequencing was by immunoSEQ multiplex PCR. The sample contains roughly 2,500,000 clones, 80% to 95% of which appear only once. In the case of this clone: No antigen is known for it.

Germline values: CDR1 SQVTM, CDR2 ANQGSEA. The V end lost 5 bases, the J end lost 12 bases, and 7 bases lay between the germline ends. This CDR3 contains 8 residues. V gene TRBV29-1 combines with J gene TRBJ1-1, with D uncertain. The sample comprised naive CD4+ T cells from PBMCs. The sample's subset: CD45RA+ positively selected. The sequence came from a man between 18 and 29 years old in good health. Some clones in this sample may be carry-over from other donors' samples. CDR3 sequence (DNA): TGCAGCGTTACCGGGACTTTCTTT. Translated: CSVTGTFF.